Listed below are T cell receptor beta chains from one sample, sequenced in a study of T cell repertoires in cytomegalovirus infection. TCRdb redid the calling of the reads with MiXCR, one entry per CDR3 protein. This sample carries 700,000 to 850,000 distinct CDR3 sequences, about 31% of them seen once, and the ten largest clones take around an eighth. No antigen has been identified for these receptors. The sequenced sample was cultured CD8+ T cells from PBMCs, obtained from culture after CMV antigen stimulation. The receptor source for this set is a human donor in good health (CMV status not recorded). Some clones in this sample may be carry-over from other donors' samples. Both conserved end residues are part of each CDR3. D genes are given only for firm matches. Rows may omit the clone size; those that give it use once, few, many or a size class.

>TRBV7-2|many|TRBJ2-7|NA
CASSRGTYVEQYF
TGTGCCAGCAGCCGGGGGACATACGTCGAGCAGTACTTC
>TRBV2|NA|TRBJ1-1|NA
CASQGRTEAFF
TGTGCCAGCCAGGGTCGGACTGAAGCTTTCTTT
>TRBV6-2/TRBV6-3|many|TRBJ2-1|NA
CASSFSIDNEQFF
TGTGCCAGCAGTTTTTCGATAGACAATGAGCAGTTCTTC
>TRBV10-2|few|TRBJ1-6|NA
CASSESGRGLSPLHF
TGCGCCAGCAGTGAGTCCGGCAGGGGCCTATCACCCCTCCACTTT
>TRBV19|few|TRBJ2-3|TRBD2
CASSAEELAGDTQYF
TGTGCCAGTAGTGCCGAGGAACTAGCGGGGGATACGCAGTATTTT
>TRBV12-3/TRBV12-4|NA|TRBJ1-2|NA
CASSFGTDTYGYTF
TGTGCCAGCAGTTTTGGGACCGACACCTATGGCTACACCTTC
>TRBV14|few|TRBJ1-2|NA
CASSQDQLYGYTF
TGTGCCAGCAGCCAAGATCAGTTATATGGCTACACCTTC
>TRBV6-1|few|TRBJ2-3|NA
CASSEDPTATSTDTQYF
TGTGCCAGCAGTGAAGACCCGACGGCCACCAGCACAGATACGCAGTATTTT
>TRBV7-4|NA|TRBJ2-3|NA
CASSFRPTRTDTQYF
TGTGCCAGCAGCTTTCGCCCAACCCGTACAGATACGCAGTATTTT
>TRBV7-8|NA|TRBJ1-1|NA
CASSRRQVMNTEAFF
TGTGCCAGCAGCCGTCGACAGGTCATGAACACTGAAGCTTTCTTT
>TRBV7-9|few|TRBJ2-1|NA
CASSHSAGARNEQFF
TGTGCCAGCAGCCACTCCGCAGGGGCTCGCAATGAGCAGTTCTTC
>TRBV5-6|few|TRBJ2-4|NA
CASSLAFRQVKYIQYF
TGTGCCAGCAGCTTGGCCTTTAGGCAGGTGAAGTACATTCAGTACTTC
>TRBV15|NA|TRBJ1-2|NA
CATSGGARGGGYTF
TGTGCCACCAGCGGAGGGGCCAGGGGAGGCGGCTACACCTTC
>TRBV5-4|NA|TRBJ1-1|TRBD1
CASSLDPQGAGTEAFF
TGTGCCAGCAGCTTGGATCCACAGGGGGCGGGAACTGAAGCTTTCTTT
>TRBV19|NA|TRBJ1-6|TRBD1
CATSGTGWSYNSPLHF
TGTGCCACATCCGGGACAGGGTGGTCCTATAATTCACCCCTCCACTTT
>TRBV4-2|NA|TRBJ2-7|TRBD1
CASSPRDRAPSYEQYF
TGTGCCAGCAGCCCCCGGGACAGGGCCCCCTCCTACGAGCAGTACTTC
>TRBV25-1|few|TRBJ2-1|NA
CASSEFFSGETGYNEQFF
TGTGCCAGCAGTGAATTCTTTTCGGGTGAAACTGGGTACAATGAGCAGTTCTTC
>TRBV27|few|TRBJ1-5|NA
CASSLRLDQPQHF
TGTGCCAGCAGTTTAAGGCTGGATCAGCCCCAGCATTTT
>TRBV27|NA|TRBJ1-4|TRBD1
CASRPALTGGEKLFF
TGTGCCAGCAGACCTGCGCTGACAGGGGGCGAAAAACTGTTTTTT
>TRBV7-6|few|TRBJ2-1|TRBD1
CASSKLTGFHEQFF
TGTGCCAGCAGCAAGTTGACAGGGTTTCATGAGCAGTTCTTC
>TRBV3-1|few|TRBJ2-3|NA
CASSQGEMGFTDTQYF
TGTGCCAGCAGCCAAGGAGAGATGGGGTTTACAGATACGCAGTATTTT
>TRBV19|many|TRBJ2-1|NA
CASTPGSWGDEQFF
TGTGCCAGTACGCCGGGCTCCTGGGGGGATGAGCAGTTCTTC